This paragraph reports one T cell receptor (beta chain). The assay was immunoSEQ multiplex PCR, and TCRdb's table has in-frame clones only and misses some. The data contain about 130,000 clones, roughly 92% of them singletons. These data belong to a study of T cell responses to AZD1222 COVID-19 vaccine. The CDR3 has 15 residues. CDR1 and CDR2 (germline): GTSNPN, SVGIG (reference sequence). Deletions cut 8 bases from V and 5 bases from J, with 21 bases between. The V call is TRBV30, the J call TRBJ1-4; D is perhaps TRBD1 (6 bases). The clonotype comes from an adult who received the AZD1222 COVID-19 vaccine. Sequences were derived from peripheral blood, sampled 28 days after the second AZD1222 dose. The CDR3 loop is CAGGQGRSPNEKLFF. In nucleotides, the CDR3 is TGTGCCGGGGGGCAGGGTAGGAGCCCAAATGAAAAACTGTTTTTT.